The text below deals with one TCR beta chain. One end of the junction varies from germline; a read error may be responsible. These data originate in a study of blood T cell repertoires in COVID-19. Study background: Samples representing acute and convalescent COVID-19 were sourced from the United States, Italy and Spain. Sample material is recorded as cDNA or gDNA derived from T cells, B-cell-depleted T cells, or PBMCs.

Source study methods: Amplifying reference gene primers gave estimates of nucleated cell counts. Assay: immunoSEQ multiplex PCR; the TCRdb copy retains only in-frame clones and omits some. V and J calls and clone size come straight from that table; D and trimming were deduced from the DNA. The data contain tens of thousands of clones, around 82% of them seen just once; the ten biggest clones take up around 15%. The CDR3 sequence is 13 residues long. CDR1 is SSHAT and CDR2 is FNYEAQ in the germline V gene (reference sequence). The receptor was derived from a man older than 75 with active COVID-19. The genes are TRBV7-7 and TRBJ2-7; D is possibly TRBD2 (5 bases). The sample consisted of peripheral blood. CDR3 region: CASSVSDSYEQYF. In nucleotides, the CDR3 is TGTGCTAGCAGCGTTAGCGACTCCTACGAGCAGTACTTC.